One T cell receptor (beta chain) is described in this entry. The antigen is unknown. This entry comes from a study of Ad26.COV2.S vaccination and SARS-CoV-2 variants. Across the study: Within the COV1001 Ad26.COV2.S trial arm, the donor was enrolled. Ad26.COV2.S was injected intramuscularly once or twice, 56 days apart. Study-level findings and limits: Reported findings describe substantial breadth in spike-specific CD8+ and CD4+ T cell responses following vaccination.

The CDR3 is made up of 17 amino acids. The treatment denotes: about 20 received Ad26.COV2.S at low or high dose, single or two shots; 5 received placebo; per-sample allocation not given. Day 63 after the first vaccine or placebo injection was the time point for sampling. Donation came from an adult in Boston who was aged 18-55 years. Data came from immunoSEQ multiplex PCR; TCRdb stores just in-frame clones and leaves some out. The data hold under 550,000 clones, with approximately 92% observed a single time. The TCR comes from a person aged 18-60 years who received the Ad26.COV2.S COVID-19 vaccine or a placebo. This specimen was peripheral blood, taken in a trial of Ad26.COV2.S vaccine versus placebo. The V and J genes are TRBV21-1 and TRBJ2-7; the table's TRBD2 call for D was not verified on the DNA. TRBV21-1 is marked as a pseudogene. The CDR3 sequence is CASSKIGTSGGTYEQYF. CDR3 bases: TGTGCCAGCAGCAAAATTGGGACTAGCGGGGGCACCTACGAGCAGTACTTC.